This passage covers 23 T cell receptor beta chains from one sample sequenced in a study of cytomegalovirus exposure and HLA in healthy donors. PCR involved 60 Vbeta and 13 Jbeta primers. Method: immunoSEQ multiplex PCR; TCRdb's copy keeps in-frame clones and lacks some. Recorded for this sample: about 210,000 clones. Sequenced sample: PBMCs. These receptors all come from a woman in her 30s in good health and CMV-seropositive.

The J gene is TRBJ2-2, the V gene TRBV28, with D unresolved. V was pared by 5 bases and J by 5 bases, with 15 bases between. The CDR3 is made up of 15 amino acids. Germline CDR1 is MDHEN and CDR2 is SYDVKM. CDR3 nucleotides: TGTGCCAGCAGTGAGATTCCTTCTATTACCGGGGAGCTGTTTTTT. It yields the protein CASSEIPSITGELFF.

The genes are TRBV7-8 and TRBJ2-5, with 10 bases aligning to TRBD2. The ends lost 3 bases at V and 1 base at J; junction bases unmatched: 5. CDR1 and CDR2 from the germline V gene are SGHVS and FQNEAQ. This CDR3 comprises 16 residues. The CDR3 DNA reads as TGTGCCAGCAGCTTTGGACTAGCGGCATTCCAAGAGACCCAGTACTTC. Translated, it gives CASSFGLAAFQETQYF. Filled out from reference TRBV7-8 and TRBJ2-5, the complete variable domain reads GAGVSQSPRYKVAKRGQDVALRCDPISGHVSLFWYQQALGQGPEFLTYFQNEAQLDKSGLPSDRFFAERPEGSVSTLKIQRTQQEDSAVYLCASSFGLAAFQETQYFGPGTRLLVL.

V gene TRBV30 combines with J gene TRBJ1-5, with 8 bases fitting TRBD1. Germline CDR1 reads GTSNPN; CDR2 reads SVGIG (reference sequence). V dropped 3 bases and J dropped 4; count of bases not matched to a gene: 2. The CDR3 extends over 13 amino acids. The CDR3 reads CAWRDRDNQPQHF. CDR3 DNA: TGTGCCTGGAGGGACAGGGATAATCAGCCCCAGCATTTT.

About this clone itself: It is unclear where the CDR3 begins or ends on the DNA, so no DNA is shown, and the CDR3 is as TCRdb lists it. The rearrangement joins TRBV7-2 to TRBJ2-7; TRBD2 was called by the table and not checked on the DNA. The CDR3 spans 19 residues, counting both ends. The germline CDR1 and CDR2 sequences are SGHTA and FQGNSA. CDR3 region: CASSYFRGPSDKFSYEQYF.

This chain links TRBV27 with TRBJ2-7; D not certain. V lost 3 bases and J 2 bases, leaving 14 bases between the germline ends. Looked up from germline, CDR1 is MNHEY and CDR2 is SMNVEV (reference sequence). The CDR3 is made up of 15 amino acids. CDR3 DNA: TGTGCCAGCAGTTTCAGTCGGTACAGACCCTACGAGCAGTACTTC. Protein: CASSFSRYRPYEQYF.

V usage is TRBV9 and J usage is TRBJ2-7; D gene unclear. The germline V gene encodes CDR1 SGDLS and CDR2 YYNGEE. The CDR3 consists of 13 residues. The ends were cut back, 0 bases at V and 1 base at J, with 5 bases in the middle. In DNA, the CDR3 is TGTGCCAGCAGCGTAGGCCAGTCCTACGAGCAGTACTTC. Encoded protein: CASSVGQSYEQYF.

The CDR3: CASSQVAGLTDTQYF. The CDR3 DNA sequence: TGCGCCAGCAGCCAAGTAGCGGGCCTTACAGATACGCAGTATTTT. The V call is TRBV4-1, the J call TRBJ2-3; 7 positions agree with TRBD2. Per germline, CDR1 MGHRA and CDR2 YSYEKL. The CDR3 is made up of 15 amino acids. V dropped 1 base and J dropped 3; count of bases not matched to a gene: 4.

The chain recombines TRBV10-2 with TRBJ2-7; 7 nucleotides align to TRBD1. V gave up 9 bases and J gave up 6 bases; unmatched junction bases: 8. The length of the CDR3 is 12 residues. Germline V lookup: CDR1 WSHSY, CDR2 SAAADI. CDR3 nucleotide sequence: TGCGCCAGTCGACAGGGCCCCCGCGAGCAGTACTTC. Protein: CASRQGPREQYF.

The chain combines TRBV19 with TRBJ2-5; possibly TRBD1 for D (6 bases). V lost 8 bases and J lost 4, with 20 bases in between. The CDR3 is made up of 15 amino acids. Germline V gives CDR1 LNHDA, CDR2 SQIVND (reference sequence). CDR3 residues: CASRVVGGSRETQYF. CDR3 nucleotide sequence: TGTGCCAGTCGAGTGGTTGGGGGCTCTCGAGAGACCCAGTACTTC.

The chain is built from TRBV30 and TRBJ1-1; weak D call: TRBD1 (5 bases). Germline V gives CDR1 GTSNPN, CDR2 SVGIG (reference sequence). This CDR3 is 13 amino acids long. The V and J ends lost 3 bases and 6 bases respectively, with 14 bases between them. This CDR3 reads CAWSVWGRAEAFF. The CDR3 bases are TGTGCCTGGAGCGTTTGGGGGAGGGCTGAAGCTTTCTTT.

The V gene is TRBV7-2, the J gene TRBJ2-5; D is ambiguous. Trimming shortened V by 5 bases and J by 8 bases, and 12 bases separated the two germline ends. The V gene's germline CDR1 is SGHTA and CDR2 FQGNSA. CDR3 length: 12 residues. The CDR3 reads CASSPQSVTQYF. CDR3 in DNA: TGTGCCAGCAGCCCACAGTCTGTCACCCAGTACTTC. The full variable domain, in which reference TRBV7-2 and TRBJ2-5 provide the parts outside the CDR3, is GAGVSQSPSNKVTEKGKDVELRCDPISGHTALYWYRQSLGQGLEFLIYFQGNSAPDKSGLPSDRFSAERTGGSVSTLTIQRTQQEDSAVYLCASSPQSVTQYFGPGTRLLVL.

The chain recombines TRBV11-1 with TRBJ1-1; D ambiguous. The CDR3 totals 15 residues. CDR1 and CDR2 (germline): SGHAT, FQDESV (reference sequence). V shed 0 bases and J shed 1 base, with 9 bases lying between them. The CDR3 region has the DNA TGTGCCAGCAGCTTAGCCGGGTTGGGGAACACTGAAGCTTTCTTT. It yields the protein CASSLAGLGNTEAFF.

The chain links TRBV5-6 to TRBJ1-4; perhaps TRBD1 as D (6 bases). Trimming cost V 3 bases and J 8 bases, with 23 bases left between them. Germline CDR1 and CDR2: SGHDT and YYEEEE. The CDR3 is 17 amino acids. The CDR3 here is CASSWAGTLTTGEKLFF. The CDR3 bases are TGTGCCAGCAGCTGGGCCGGGACACTCACTACGGGGGAAAAACTGTTTTTT.

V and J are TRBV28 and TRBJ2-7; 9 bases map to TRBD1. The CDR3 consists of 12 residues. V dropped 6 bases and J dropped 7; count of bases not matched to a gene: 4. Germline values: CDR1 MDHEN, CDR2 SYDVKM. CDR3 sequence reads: CASSRDREEQYF. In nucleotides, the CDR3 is TGTGCCAGCAGCCGGGACAGGGAAGAGCAGTACTTC.

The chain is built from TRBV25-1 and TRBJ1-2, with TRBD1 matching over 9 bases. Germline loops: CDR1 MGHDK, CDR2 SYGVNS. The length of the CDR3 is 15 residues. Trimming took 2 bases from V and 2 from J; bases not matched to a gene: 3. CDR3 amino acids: CASSEPGTGNYGYTF. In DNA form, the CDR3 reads TGTGCCAGCAGTGAACCCGGGACAGGGAACTATGGCTACACCTTC.

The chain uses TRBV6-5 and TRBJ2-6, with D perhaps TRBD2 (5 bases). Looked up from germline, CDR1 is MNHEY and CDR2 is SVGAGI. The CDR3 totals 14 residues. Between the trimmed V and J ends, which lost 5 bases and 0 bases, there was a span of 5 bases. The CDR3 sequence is CASSGLSGANVLTF. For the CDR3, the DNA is TGTGCCAGCAGTGGACTCTCTGGGGCCAACGTCCTGACTTTC.

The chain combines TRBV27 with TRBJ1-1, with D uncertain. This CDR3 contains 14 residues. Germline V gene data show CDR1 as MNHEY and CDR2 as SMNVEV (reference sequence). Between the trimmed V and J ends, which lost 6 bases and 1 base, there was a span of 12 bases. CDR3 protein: CASRRTLANTEAFF. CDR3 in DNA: TGTGCCAGCAGAAGGACTTTGGCGAACACTGAAGCTTTCTTT.

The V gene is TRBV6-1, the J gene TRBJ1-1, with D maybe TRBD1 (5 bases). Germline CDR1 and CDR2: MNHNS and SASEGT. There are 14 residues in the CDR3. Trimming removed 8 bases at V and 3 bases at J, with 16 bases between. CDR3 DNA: TGTGCCAGCTCCTCGGGGGGGACCCACACTGAAGCTTTCTTT. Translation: CASSSGGTHTEAFF.

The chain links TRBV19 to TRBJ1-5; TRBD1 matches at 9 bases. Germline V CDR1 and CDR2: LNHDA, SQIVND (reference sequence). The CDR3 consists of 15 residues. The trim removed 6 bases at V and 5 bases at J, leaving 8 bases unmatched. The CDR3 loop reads CASSFNRGPHQPQHF. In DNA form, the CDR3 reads TGTGCCAGTAGCTTCAACAGGGGGCCCCATCAGCCCCAGCATTTT.

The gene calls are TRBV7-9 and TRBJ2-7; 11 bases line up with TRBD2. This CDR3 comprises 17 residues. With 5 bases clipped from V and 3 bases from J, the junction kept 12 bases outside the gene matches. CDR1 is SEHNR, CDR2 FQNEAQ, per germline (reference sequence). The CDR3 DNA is TGTGCCAGCAGCGGGGGGGTTGGACTAGCGGGTTACTACGAGCAGTACTTC. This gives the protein CASSGGVGLAGYYEQYF.

The CDR3 loop is CASSQEVVSSGGAREQYF. In DNA, the CDR3 is TGCGCCAGCAGCCAAGAGGTGGTTAGTAGCGGGGGGGCCAGGGAGCAGTACTTC. The rearrangement links TRBV4-1 to TRBJ2-7; 11 bases map to TRBD2. In germline, CDR1 is MGHRA, CDR2 YSYEKL. The J segment lost 7 bases and the V segment lost 0 bases, leaving 14 bases of the junction unmatched. The CDR3 is 18 residues long.

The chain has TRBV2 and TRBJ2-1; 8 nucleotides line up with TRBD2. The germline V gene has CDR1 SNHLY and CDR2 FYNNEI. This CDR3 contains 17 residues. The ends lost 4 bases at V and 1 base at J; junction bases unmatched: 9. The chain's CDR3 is CASSGAGGGTSYNEQFF. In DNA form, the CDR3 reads TGTGCCAGCAGTGGCGCGGGGGGCGGGACATCCTACAATGAGCAGTTCTTC. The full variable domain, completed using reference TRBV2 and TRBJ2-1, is EPEVTQTPSHQVTQMGQEVILRCVPISNHLYFYWYRQILGQKVEFLVSFYNNEISEKSEIFDDQFSVERPDGSNFTLKIRSTKLEDSAMYFCASSGAGGGTSYNEQFFGPGTRLTVL.

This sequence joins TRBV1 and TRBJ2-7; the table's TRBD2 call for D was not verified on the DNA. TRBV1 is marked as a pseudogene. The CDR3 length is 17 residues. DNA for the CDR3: TGCACCAGCAGCTACGAGAACGGACCTCAAAGCAACCGACTACAGTACTTC. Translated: CTSSYENGPQSNRLQYF.